Shown below are 6 T cell receptor beta chains from a single sample sequenced in a study of response to subunit inactivated influenza vaccine. TCRdb fed the RT-PCR reads into MiXCR, producing one record per CDR3 protein. The sample lists 710,000 or so distinct CDR3 sequences, roughly 14% occurring once. The input for sequencing was PBMCs from blood, taken 12 days after vaccination. These receptors came from a man over 45 who received an inactivated influenza vaccine.

This chain connects TRBV27 to TRBJ2-7; 8 bases fit TRBD1. J was trimmed by 3 bases and V by 2 bases; bases with no gene match: 6. CDR3 length: 15 residues. CDR1 MNHEY and CDR2 SMNVEV come from the germline V gene (reference sequence). CDR3 sequence reads: CASSLRARGLYEQYF. CDR3 DNA sequence: TGTGCCAGCAGTTTACGGGCCAGGGGGCTCTACGAGCAGTACTTC.

V usage is TRBV7-8 and J usage is TRBJ1-1; 7 positions match TRBD1. Trimming at V came to 5 bases and at J to 1 base, leaving 13 bases not matched to a gene. The germline gives CDR1 SGHVS, CDR2 FQNEAQ. This CDR3 is built from 17 residues. The CDR3 is CASSPSGTARPNTEAFF. The DNA for the CDR3 is TGTGCCAGCAGCCCCAGCGGGACAGCAAGGCCGAACACTGAAGCTTTCTTT.

V usage is TRBV18 and J usage is TRBJ2-3; D is unresolved. The V and J ends lost 5 bases and 10 bases respectively, with 13 bases between them. Germline-derived CDR1 and CDR2 are KGHSH and LQKENI. This CDR3 contains 12 residues. In nucleotides, the CDR3 is TGTGCCAGCTCAGGTGTGAGTGGGGCGCAGTATTTT. Protein: CASSGVSGAQYF.

This clonotype was observed many times. The rearrangement joins TRBV25-1 to TRBJ1-2; a possible D gene is TRBD1 (5 bases). V lost 2 bases, J lost 5 bases, and 9 bases lay in between. This CDR3 is built from 13 residues. CDR1 is MGHDK, CDR2 SYGVNS, per germline. The CDR3 DNA is TGTGCCAGCAGTGAACAGGGTAGTTATGGCTACACCTTC. The encoded protein is CASSEQGSYGYTF.

This clonotype has just a few counts. The chain has TRBV5-8 and TRBJ2-5; D is uncertain. Germline loops: CDR1 SGHTS, CDR2 YDEGEE. This CDR3 has 15 residues. Trimming pared 2 bases from V and 5 bases from J, leaving 16 bases between. The CDR3 loop is CASSLRTYGWETQYF. Here the CDR3 DNA reads TGTGCCAGCAGCTTACGGACGTATGGCTGGGAGACCCAGTACTTC.

The chain is built from TRBV20-1 and TRBJ2-1; the match to TRBD2 covers 8 bases. There are 14 residues in the CDR3. Germline V gene lookup returns CDR1 DFQATT and CDR2 SNEGSKA (reference sequence). Trimming at V came to 0 bases and at J to 10 bases, leaving 8 bases not matched to a gene. CDR3 region: CSARDGLALGEQFF. In DNA form, the CDR3 reads TGCAGTGCTAGAGACGGACTAGCTTTAGGCGAGCAGTTCTTC.